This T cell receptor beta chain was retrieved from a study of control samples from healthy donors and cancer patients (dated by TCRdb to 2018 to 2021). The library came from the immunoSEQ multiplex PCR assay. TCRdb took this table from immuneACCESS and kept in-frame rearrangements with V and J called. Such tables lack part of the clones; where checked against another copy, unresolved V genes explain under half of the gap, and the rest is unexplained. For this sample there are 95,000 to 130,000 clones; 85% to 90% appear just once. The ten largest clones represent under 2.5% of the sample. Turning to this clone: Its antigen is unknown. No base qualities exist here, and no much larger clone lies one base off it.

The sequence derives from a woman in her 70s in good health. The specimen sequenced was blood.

DNA sequence: TGTGCCAGCAGCTTGGGTGCAGGAGGCCCCACCGAGCAGTACTTC. It specifies CASSLGAGGPTEQYF. This sequence uses TRBV5-5 and TRBJ2-7, with TRBD2 as a weak D call on 5 bases. V is cut by 0 bases and J by 6 bases, and the space between the germline ends is 16 bases. Based on the germline V gene (reference sequence), the CDR1 and CDR2 sequences are SGHKS and YYEKEE. From the cysteine up to the phenylalanine, the CDR3 has a length of 15 residues. Just the 45-base CDR3 DNA is kept, in frame starting at base 1.